This paragraph covers one T cell receptor beta chain sequence. CDR3 length: 13 residues. The V and J ends lost 6 bases and 0 bases respectively, with 8 bases between them. Germline-derived CDR1 and CDR2 are MDHEN and SYDVKM. This entry comes from a study of blood T cell repertoires in COVID-19. Study-wide context: Both acute and convalescent COVID-19 samples were obtained from the United States, Italy and Spain. Nucleic acid was either cDNA or gDNA, and it came from T cells, B-cell-depleted T cells, or PBMCs.

Per the authors' pipeline: Nucleated cell counts were estimated from reference gene primer amplification. Profiling relied on immunoSEQ multiplex PCR, and the TCRdb table lists in-frame clones only, not all of them. That table gives V, J and clone size, and the DNA gave D and trimming. Here the sample spans roughly 180,000 clones, about 82% being singletons. The clonotype was recovered from a woman in her 30s with acute or convalescent COVID-19. J is TRBJ1-1 and V is TRBV28, with D hard to call. Specimen: peripheral blood. The CDR3 sequence: CASSLSLNTEAFF. For the CDR3, the DNA is TGTGCCAGCAGCTTGTCCCTGAACACTGAAGCTTTCTTT.